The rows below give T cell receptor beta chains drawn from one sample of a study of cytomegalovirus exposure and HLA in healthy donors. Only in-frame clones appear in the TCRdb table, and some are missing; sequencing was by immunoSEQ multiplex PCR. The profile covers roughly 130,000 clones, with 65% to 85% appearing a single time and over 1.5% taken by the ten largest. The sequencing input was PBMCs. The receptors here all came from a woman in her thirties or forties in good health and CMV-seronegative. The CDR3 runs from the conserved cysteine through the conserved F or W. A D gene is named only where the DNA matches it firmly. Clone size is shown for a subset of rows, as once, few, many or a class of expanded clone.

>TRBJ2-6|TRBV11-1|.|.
TGTGCCAGCAGCTTAGGTACAGGGCGTTACTCTGGGGCCAACGTCCTGACTTTC
CASSLGTGRYSGANVLTF
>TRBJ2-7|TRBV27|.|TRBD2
TGTGCCAGCAGTTTGACTAGCTTGGACGAGCAGTACTTC
CASSLTSLDEQYF
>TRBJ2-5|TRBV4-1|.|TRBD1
TGCGCCAGCAGCCCACCGGGACAGATACAAGAGACCCAGTACTTC
CASSPPGQIQETQYF
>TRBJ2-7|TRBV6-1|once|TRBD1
TGTGCCAGCAGCGCCGGGGACAGCACCTACGAGCAGTACTTC
CASSAGDSTYEQYF
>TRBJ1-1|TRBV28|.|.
TGTGCCAGCAGTAGGGCCGGAGGGGTGAACACTGAAGCTTTCTTT
CASSRAGGVNTEAFF
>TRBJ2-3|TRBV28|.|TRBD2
TGTGCCAGCAGCTCTCCCCGACTAGCGGGAGGGAGTGATACGCAGTATTTT
CASSSPRLAGGSDTQYF
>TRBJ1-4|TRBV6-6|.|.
TGTGCCAGCAGTAACACCCAGGGGCGCTGGAATGAAAAACTGTTTTTT
CASSNTQGRWNEKLFF
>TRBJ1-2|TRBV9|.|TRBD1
TGTGCCAGCAGCTTGAAAGACAGGGAGCATGGCTACACCTTC
CASSLKDREHGYTF
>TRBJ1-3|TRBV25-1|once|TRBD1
TGTGCCAGCAGTGATTTGGGGACAGGGAGCTCTGGAAACACCATATATTTT
CASSDLGTGSSGNTIYF
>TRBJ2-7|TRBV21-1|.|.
TGTGCCAGCAGCCGTGTAACCGGGACAGGGGGCTCCTACGAGCAGTACTTC
CASSRVTGTGGSYEQYF
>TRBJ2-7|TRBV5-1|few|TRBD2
TGCGCCAGCAGCTTGGACGGCGGGGGGGCCGACGAGCAGTACTTC
CASSLDGGGADEQYF
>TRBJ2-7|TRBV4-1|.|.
TGCGCCAGCAGCCAATCCCTTAGCTCCTACGAGCAGTACTTC
CASSQSLSSYEQYF
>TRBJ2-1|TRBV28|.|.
TGTGCCAGCAGTTTAAGGGGGACGGGGCAGTTCTTC
CASSLRGTGQFF
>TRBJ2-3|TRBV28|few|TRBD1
TGTGCCAGCAGCCCCGGGACAGTCTCATCAGATACGCAGTATTTT
CASSPGTVSSDTQYF
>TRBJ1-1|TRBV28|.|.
TGTGCCAGCAGTTTACGAGGCGTTAGCACTGAAGCTTTCTTT
CASSLRGVSTEAFF
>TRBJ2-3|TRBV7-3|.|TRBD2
TGTGCCAGCAGCCCGATCTCTAGCGGGGGGAGGGATACGCAGTATTTT
CASSPISSGGRDTQYF
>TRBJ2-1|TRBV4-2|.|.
TGTGCCAGCAGCCAAGATTGGCGGGGACTTTACAATGAGCAGTTCTTC
CASSQDWRGLYNEQFF
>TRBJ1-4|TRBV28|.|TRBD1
TGTGCCAGCAACAGGGGGCGTGAAAAACTGTTTTTT
CASNRGREKLFF
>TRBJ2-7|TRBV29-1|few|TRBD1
TGCAGCGTAACCGAGACAGGGTTGTCCTACGAGCAGTACTTC
CSVTETGLSYEQYF
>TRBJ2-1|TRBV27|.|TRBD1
TGTGCCAGCAGCCGACAGGGGACCTACAATGAGCAGTTCTTC
CASSRQGTYNEQFF
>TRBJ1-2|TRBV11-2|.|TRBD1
TGTGCCAGCAGCTTACGGACAGGCACACCTTACACCTTC
CASSLRTGTPYTF
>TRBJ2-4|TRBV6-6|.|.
TGTGCCAGCAGTTACCTACAAAACATTCAGTACTTC
CASSYLQNIQYF
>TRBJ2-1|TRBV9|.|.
TGTGCCAGCAGCGTAGTCGCAGGGCCATACAATGAGCAGTTCTTC
CASSVVAGPYNEQFF
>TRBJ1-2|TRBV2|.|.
TGTGCCAGCAGTGCCCCAGGGGAGCCCTATGGCTACACCTTC
CASSAPGEPYGYTF
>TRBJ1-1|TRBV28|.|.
TGTGCCAGCAGTTTAGTACAGGGGAACACTGAAGCTTTCTTT
CASSLVQGNTEAFF
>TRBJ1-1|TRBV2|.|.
TGTGCCAGCAGATACGGCCGACAGGACATGAACACTGAAGCTTTCTTT
CASRYGRQDMNTEAFF
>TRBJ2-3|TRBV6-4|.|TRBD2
TGTGCCAGCAGCGCTTTAGCGGGGGGGACCACAGATACGCAGTATTTT
CASSALAGGTTDTQYF